These T cell receptor beta chains were read from a single sample in a study of blood T cells in healthy people across ages. TCRdb re-derived calls from the 5' RACE reads in MiXCR, one entry per CDR3 protein. The table lists more than 1.4 million distinct CDR3 sequences, about 43% of them singletons, with 7% to 9% in the top ten. The sample consisted of blood. These receptors all come from a young woman in good health. Both conserved end residues are part of each CDR3. A D gene is named only where the DNA matches it firmly. Clone size is stated in some rows and not others, as once, few, many or a class when expanded.

J	V	size	D	DNA	CDR3
TRBJ1-4	TRBV3-1	.	TRBD1	TGTGCCAGCAGCCTAAACCTCGGGACAGCTAATGAAAAACTGTTTTTT	CASSLNLGTANEKLFF
TRBJ1-1	TRBV7-9	.	.	TGTGCCAGCAGCTTAGAGACCCAAGCTTTCTTT	CASSLETQAFF
TRBJ2-6	TRBV7-8	few	.	TGTGCCAGCAGCTTAACACCCGGGAGCTCTGGGGCCAACGTCCTGACTTTC	CASSLTPGSSGANVLTF
TRBJ1-1	TRBV27	.	.	TGTGCCAGCAGCCCCCCGCCCGTGTCTGAAGCTTTCTTT	CASSPPPVSEAFF
TRBJ2-7	TRBV20-1	few	TRBD1	TGCAGTGCGGAAGGACAGGGGACCCCCTACGAGCAGTACTTC	CSAEGQGTPYEQYF
TRBJ2-3	TRBV6-6	.	TRBD2	TGTGCCAGCAGACCTGGACTAGCGGGAGGGTTCACAGATACGCAGTATTTT	CASRPGLAGGFTDTQYF
TRBJ2-3	TRBV5-1	.	.	TGCGCCAGCAGATCGGGGCTAGTTACCGATACGCAGTATTTT	CASRSGLVTDTQYF
TRBJ2-7	TRBV5-5	few	TRBD1	TGTGCCAGCACGAAGATGCCCGGGACAGGGGTAGGAGACGAGCAGTACTTC	CASTKMPGTGVGDEQYF
TRBJ2-1	TRBV29-1	few	TRBD2	TGCAGCGTTGAGGGGGGACTAGCCACCCGCGGAGATGAGCAGTTCTTC	CSVEGGLATRGDEQFF
TRBJ2-7	TRBV5-6	.	.	TGTGCCAGCAGCCTGAACTACGCGACAGACAATTCCTACGAGCAGTACTTC	CASSLNYATDNSYEQYF
TRBJ2-7	TRBV25-1	many	.	TGCGCCAGCAGCCCCTCTGGACGGAGCTCCTACGAGCAGTACTTC	CASSPSGRSSYEQYF
TRBJ2-7	TRBV18	few	TRBD2	TGTGCCAGCTCACCCACCGGGACTAGTGACGAGCAGTACTTC	CASSPTGTSDEQYF
TRBJ2-1	TRBV27	.	TRBD2	TGTGCCAGCATCAGGCTAGCGGGAGGAGCCGAGCAGTTCTTC	CASIRLAGGAEQFF
TRBJ1-1	TRBV29-1	.	TRBD1	TGCAGCGTTATAGGGGGCGGGACTGAAGCTTTCTTT	CSVIGGGTEAFF
TRBJ2-7	TRBV7-2	.	.	TGTGCCGGCAGCGTTCGTCAGGTCCCTTTCTACGAGCAGTACTTC	CAGSVRQVPFYEQYF
TRBJ2-3	TRBV20-1	.	TRBD2	TGCAGTGCTGGCGGTAGCGGGAGGATAGATACGCAGTATTTT	CSAGGSGRIDTQYF
TRBJ1-5	TRBV12-3/TRBV12-4	.	TRBD1	TGTGCCAGCAGTTTCGGGACCGGGACAGGTGGCAATCAGCCCCAGCATTTT	CASSFGTGTGGNQPQHF
TRBJ2-1	TRBV5-1	.	.	TGCGCCAGCAGCTTGGGGCTAACCCGGAATGAGCAGTTCTTC	CASSLGLTRNEQFF
TRBJ1-2	TRBV28	.	.	TGTGCCAGCACCATCGATGGGTATGATGTTGGCTACACCTTC	CASTIDGYDVGYTF
TRBJ2-3	TRBV27	.	.	TGTGCCAGCAGTGCACAAGGCGAGGGTTTGGGGGATACGCAGTATTTT	CASSAQGEGLGDTQYF
TRBJ2-7	TRBV11-2	.	TRBD2	TGTGCCAGCAGCTCCGGGACTAGCGGGAGAAACGAGCAGTACTTC	CASSSGTSGRNEQYF
TRBJ2-1	TRBV20-1	.	.	TGCAGTGCCCCCCCCCGGCCCGGTGCAGCCGATGAGCAGTTCTTC	CSAPPRPGAADEQFF
TRBJ2-7	TRBV6-5	.	TRBD1	TGTGCCAGCAGTTACAGGAGGCAGGGGGCTTTCGACGAGCAGTACTTC	CASSYRRQGAFDEQYF
TRBJ2-3	TRBV20-1	.	.	TGCAGTGCTAGAGTGCGGCCGAGCACAGATACGCAGTATTTT	CSARVRPSTDTQYF
TRBJ2-5	TRBV27	.	TRBD2	TGTGCCAGCAGTTCCCCGACTAGCGGGGGGTCCCAAGAGACCCAGTACTTC	CASSSPTSGGSQETQYF
TRBJ1-1	TRBV7-9	.	.	TGTGCCAGCAGCTTAGCGCTTAGTTCGGCTGAAGCTTTCTTT	CASSLALSSAEAFF
TRBJ2-3	TRBV7-9	few	.	TGTGCCAGCAGGTCCGCAAGGGGCGGCCCAGATACGCAGTATTTT	CASRSARGGPDTQYF
TRBJ1-2	TRBV5-1	many	.	TGCGCCAGCAGCTTGTTCGCCGGGTCCTATGGCTACACCTTC	CASSLFAGSYGYTF
TRBJ2-7	TRBV12-3/TRBV12-4	few	.	TGTGCCAGCAGTTCCGGGGACATTTACCTCGAGCAGTACTTC	CASSSGDIYLEQYF
TRBJ1-1	TRBV7-2	.	.	TGTGCCAGCAGCGCCCGCGGGGGGCACCTTGAAGCTTTCTTT	CASSARGGHLEAFF
TRBJ1-3	TRBV6-2/TRBV6-3	.	.	TGTGCCAGCTCGCGATTCTCTGGAAACACCATATATTTT	CASSRFSGNTIYF
TRBJ2-3	TRBV6-5	few	.	TGTGCCACGGCGGGCGGAAGGCATACGCAGTATTTT	CATAGGRHTQYF
TRBJ1-1	TRBV6-1	.	TRBD1	TGTGCCAGCAGCGGGACAGGGGCAGGGAACACTGAAGCTTTCTTT	CASSGTGAGNTEAFF
TRBJ2-3	TRBV6-2/TRBV6-3	.	.	TGTGCCAGCAGCCGACGGGGTTTGGTAGATACGCAGTATTTT	CASSRRGLVDTQYF
TRBJ2-7	TRBV7-9	few	.	TGTGCCAGCAGCTTGAACAGGCGGCCCTACGAGCAGTACTTC	CASSLNRRPYEQYF
TRBJ2-1	TRBV20-1	.	.	TGCAGTGCTAGAGAGTGGGGCCCGGTTCGGAATGAGCAGTTCTTC	CSAREWGPVRNEQFF
TRBJ1-1	TRBV11-2	.	TRBD1	TGTGCCAGCAGCTCCACCGGGACAGGGGGTCGAACTGAAGCTTTCTTT	CASSSTGTGGRTEAFF
TRBJ2-1	TRBV20-1	.	.	TGCAGTGCAACGACAGCTGGGGATGAGCAGTTCTTC	CSATTAGDEQFF
TRBJ2-1	TRBV5-5	.	TRBD2	TGTGCCAGCAGCTTGAAACGAGCGGGAGGGGGCGAGCAGTTCTTC	CASSLKRAGGGEQFF
TRBJ2-7	TRBV7-8	.	.	TGTGCCGGCAGCTTTGGGCCGAGCTCCTACGAGCAGTACTTC	CAGSFGPSSYEQYF
TRBJ1-1	TRBV6-6	.	.	TGTGCCAGCACCCCTGCGGGATTGGACACTGAAGCTTTCTTT	CASTPAGLDTEAFF
TRBJ1-1	TRBV20-1	.	.	TGCAGTGCTAGGGGACGGGAAACGAACACTGAAGCTTTCTTT	CSARGRETNTEAFF
TRBJ2-7	TRBV25-1	few	.	TGTGCCAGCAGTGACAGGCCTTATCCCTACGAGCAGTACTTC	CASSDRPYPYEQYF
TRBJ2-1	TRBV12-3/TRBV12-4	.	.	TGTGCCAGCAGGCCGGGCTACGTAGAGACCCAGTTCTTC	CASRPGYVETQFF
TRBJ2-1	TRBV11-2	.	.	TGTGCCAGCAGCCCCCTTCGGACGGCCTTCAATGAGCAGTTCTTC	CASSPLRTAFNEQFF
TRBJ2-4	TRBV27	.	TRBD1	TGTGCCAGCAGTTTATCTGCAGGGGGCGAAAACATTCAGTACTTC	CASSLSAGGENIQYF
TRBJ2-1	TRBV6-2/TRBV6-3	.	.	TGTGCCAGCAGTTCGGAGGAAGACAATGAGCAGTTCTTC	CASSSEEDNEQFF
TRBJ2-3	TRBV6-5	many	.	TGTGCCAGCTCCCGGGGGTTTACAGATACGCAGTATTTT	CASSRGFTDTQYF
TRBJ1-1	TRBV6-2/TRBV6-3	.	TRBD1	TGTGCCAGCAGAACAGGGGGCGGCCACACTGAAGCTTTCTTT	CASRTGGGHTEAFF
TRBJ2-1	TRBV24-1	.	TRBD2	TGTGCCACCGGAGGACGGACTAGCGGGCCGTACAATGAGCAGTTCTTC	CATGGRTSGPYNEQFF
TRBJ2-2	TRBV4-1	.	.	TGCGCCAGCAGCCAAGAACACTACCTGGCCGGGGAGCTGTTTTTT	CASSQEHYLAGELFF
TRBJ1-2	TRBV6-1	.	.	TGTGCCAACACCACAAGAGGAGGGGGACGCTATGGCTACACCTTC	CANTTRGGGRYGYTF
TRBJ2-6	TRBV2	few	TRBD1	TGTGCCAACCGGGACAGGTCCTCTGGGGCCAACGTCCTGACTTTC	CANRDRSSGANVLTF